Listed below are T cell receptor beta chains from one sample, sequenced in a study of cytomegalovirus exposure and HLA in healthy donors. Using immunoSEQ multiplex PCR, the repertoire was profiled, and TCRdb retains in-frame clones only, with some absent. The sample consists of over 140,000 clones, 70% to 85% of them appearing once. Specimen: PBMCs. These receptors originate from a man aged 25-45 years in good health and CMV-seropositive. The CDR3 runs from the conserved cysteine through the conserved F or W. Fields, in order: clone size, D gene, V gene, J gene, CDR3 protein, CDR3 DNA. A D gene is named only where the DNA matches it firmly. The size entry is marked missing in some rows and otherwise reads once, few, many or a size class.

-	TRBD1	TRBV7-9	TRBJ1-3	CSSSRPGQAGNTIYF	TGTTCCAGCAGCCGACCGGGACAGGCTGGAAACACCATATATTTT
-	-	TRBV18	TRBJ2-1	CASSRERSNEQFF	TGTGCCAGCTCACGCGAGCGTAGCAATGAGCAGTTCTTC
-	-	TRBV16	TRBJ1-5	CASSQSTGWTGSNQPQHF	TGTGCCAGCAGCCAATCAACGGGCTGGACTGGGAGCAATCAGCCCCAGCATTTT
-	TRBD1	TRBV28	TRBJ2-1	CASSSPRDRGPNEQFF	TGTGCCAGCAGTTCCCCGCGGGACAGGGGTCCTAATGAGCAGTTCTTC
-	-	TRBV27	TRBJ1-6	CASSLLNPGGPNSPLHF	TGTGCCAGCAGCCTTCTCAACCCTGGGGGCCCAAATTCACCCCTCCACTTT
-	TRBD1	TRBV13	TRBJ2-2	CASSPGDRVGTGELFF	TGTGCCAGCAGCCCAGGGGACAGGGTAGGCACCGGGGAGCTGTTTTTT
-	-	TRBV28	TRBJ1-2	CASSLVVQAGGYGYTF	TGTGCCAGCAGTTTAGTCGTCCAGGCGGGCGGCTATGGCTACACCTTC
-	TRBD2	TRBV9	TRBJ2-1	CASSPRTSGSNEQFF	TGTGCCAGCAGCCCGCGGACTAGCGGGAGCAATGAGCAGTTCTTC
-	-	TRBV29-1	TRBJ2-1	CSVVALTEAYNEQFF	TGCAGCGTTGTGGCCCTGACAGAGGCCTACAATGAGCAGTTCTTC
once	TRBD2	TRBV18	TRBJ2-5	CASSWTSGAQETQYF	TGTGCCAGCTCATGGACTAGCGGGGCTCAAGAGACCCAGTACTTC
-	TRBD1	TRBV5-8	TRBJ2-7	CASVLGTGGFDQYF	TGTGCCAGCGTCCTTGGGACAGGGGGCTTTGATCAGTACTTC
once	TRBD1	TRBV19	TRBJ1-5	CASSIVSDRGLHQPQHF	TGTGCCAGTAGTATAGTTAGCGACAGGGGGCTACATCAGCCCCAGCATTTT
-	-	TRBV7-7	TRBJ2-2	CASSLSSMNTGELFF	TGTGCTAGCAGCTTAAGTAGTATGAACACCGGGGAGCTGTTTTTT
-	-	TRBV5-4	TRBJ2-4	CASSERGGAAKNIQYF	TGTGCCAGCAGCGAAAGGGGGGGGGCAGCCAAAAACATTCAGTACTTC
-	-	TRBV7-2	TRBJ2-1	CASSLAQATIYNEQFF	TGTGCCAGCAGCTTAGCCCAGGCCACCATTTACAATGAGCAGTTCTTC
-	-	TRBV4-1	TRBJ2-1	CASSHRGENNEQFF	TGCGCCAGCAGCCATAGGGGTGAGAACAATGAGCAGTTCTTC
-	TRBD1	TRBV5-1	TRBJ1-2	CASRGTGDNYGYTF	TGCGCCAGCAGGGGGACAGGGGATAACTATGGCTACACCTTC
-	TRBD1	TRBV27	TRBJ1-2	CASRQDRANYGYTF	TGTGCCAGCAGGCAGGACAGGGCCAACTATGGCTACACCTTC
-	-	TRBV9	TRBJ2-7	CASSLIPGHEQYF	TGTGCCAGCAGCCTAATTCCAGGCCACGAGCAGTACTTC
-	-	TRBV15	TRBJ2-1	CATSRGDNSYNEQFF	TGTGCCACCAGCAGGGGGGACAACTCCTACAATGAGCAGTTCTTC
-	TRBD1	TRBV5-8	TRBJ1-4	CASSGNRGPLEKLFF	TGTGCCAGCAGCGGCAACAGGGGCCCCCTAGAAAAACTGTTTTTT
-	-	TRBV30	TRBJ2-5	CAWSVLAEMHQETQYF	TGTGCCTGGAGTGTACTAGCTGAGATGCACCAAGAGACCCAGTACTTC
-	TRBD1	TRBV2	TRBJ2-7	CASSPGQGSYEQYF	TGTGCCAGCAGTCCGGGACAGGGTTCATACGAGCAGTACTTC
few	-	TRBV18	TRBJ1-1	CASSPPSTTEAFF	TGTGCCAGCTCACCCCCGAGTACCACTGAAGCTTTCTTT
-	TRBD2	TRBV10-3	TRBJ2-3	CAISEGTSGNPTDTQYF	TGTGCCATCAGTGAAGGGACTAGCGGGAACCCCACAGATACGCAGTATTTT
-	-	TRBV27	TRBJ2-7	CASSLKVPTATYEQYF	TGTGCCAGCAGTTTAAAAGTCCCGACAGCCACCTACGAGCAGTACTTC
-	TRBD1	TRBV30	TRBJ2-5	CAWSVTGGSETQYF	TGTGCCTGGAGTGTGACAGGGGGGTCAGAGACCCAGTACTTC
-	-	TRBV7-9	TRBJ2-7	CSSSLTTYEQYF	TGTTCCAGCAGCTTGACAACTTACGAGCAGTACTTC
-	TRBD1	TRBV29-1	TRBJ1-5	CSVGTGGEGNQPQHF	TGCAGCGTCGGTACAGGGGGCGAAGGCAATCAGCCCCAGCATTTT
-	-	TRBV25-1	TRBJ1-1	CASSPPTGVDPRTEAFF	TGTGCCAGCAGCCCTCCTACGGGGGTAGATCCGAGGACTGAAGCTTTCTTT
once	-	TRBV10-2	TRBJ2-5	CASSGSQEAQYF	TGCGCCAGCAGTGGGAGCCAGGAGGCCCAGTACTTC
-	-	TRBV6-1	TRBJ2-2	CASSVTAPGNTGELFF	TGTGCCAGCAGTGTTACAGCCCCAGGGAACACCGGGGAGCTGTTTTTT
once	TRBD1	TRBV7-9	TRBJ1-1	CSSSQGASNTEAFF	TGTTCCAGCAGCCAGGGGGCAAGTAACACTGAAGCTTTCTTT
once	-	TRBV2	TRBJ2-1	CASTGSSYNEQFF	TGTGCCAGCACCGGGAGTTCCTACAATGAGCAGTTCTTC
-	TRBD1	TRBV19	TRBJ2-3	CASSPDRVLTDTQYF	TGTGCCAGTAGTCCAGACAGGGTCCTGACAGATACGCAGTATTTT
once	-	TRBV28	TRBJ1-5	CASTPGFGNQPQHF	TGTGCCAGCACCCCCGGGTTTGGCAATCAGCCCCAGCATTTT
-	-	TRBV14	TRBJ2-7	CASSQGQSYEQYF	TGTGCCAGCAGCCAAGGACAGAGCTACGAGCAGTACTTC
-	-	TRBV27	TRBJ2-3	CASSPPDRNTDTQYF	TGTGCCAGCAGTCCACCTGACAGGAACACAGATACGCAGTATTTT